This T cell receptor (beta chain) was observed in a study of Ad26.COV2.S vaccination and SARS-CoV-2 variants. Notes on the study in general: Relative to placebo recipients, vaccine recipients exhibited elevated spike-specific TCR breadth.

In germline, CDR1 is MGHRA, CDR2 YSYEKL. There are 15 residues in the CDR3. V was trimmed by 1 base and J by 4 bases, leaving 13 bases between them. As for this clone: What it binds is not known.

Generated by immunoSEQ multiplex PCR, the TCRdb table keeps only in-frame clones and is missing some. The sample shows more than 150,000 clones, approximately 88% of them seen only once. The source is a human donor who had recovered from COVID-19. The chain uses TRBV4-1 and TRBJ2-5; D might be TRBD1 or TRBD2, each matching 5 bases. Sample: peripheral blood, taken after recovery from COVID-19. DNA for the CDR3: TGCGCCAGCAGCCAAGTGGGGGTAGGCGGAGAGACCCAGTACTTC. It codes for CASSQVGVGGETQYF.